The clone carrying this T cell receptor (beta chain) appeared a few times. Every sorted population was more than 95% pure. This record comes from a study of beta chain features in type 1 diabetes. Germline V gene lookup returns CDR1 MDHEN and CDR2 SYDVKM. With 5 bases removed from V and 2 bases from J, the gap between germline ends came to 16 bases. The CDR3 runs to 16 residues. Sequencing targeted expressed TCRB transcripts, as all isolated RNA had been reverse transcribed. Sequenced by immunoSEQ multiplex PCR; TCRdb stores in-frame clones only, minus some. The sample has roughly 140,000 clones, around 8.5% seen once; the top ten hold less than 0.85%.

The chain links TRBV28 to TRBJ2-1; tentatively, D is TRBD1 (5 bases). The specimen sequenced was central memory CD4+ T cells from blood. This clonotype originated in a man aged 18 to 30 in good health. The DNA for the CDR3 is TGTGCCAGCAGTCCAGTCGACAAGGGGACCTACAATGAGCAGTTCTTC. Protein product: CASSPVDKGTYNEQFF.